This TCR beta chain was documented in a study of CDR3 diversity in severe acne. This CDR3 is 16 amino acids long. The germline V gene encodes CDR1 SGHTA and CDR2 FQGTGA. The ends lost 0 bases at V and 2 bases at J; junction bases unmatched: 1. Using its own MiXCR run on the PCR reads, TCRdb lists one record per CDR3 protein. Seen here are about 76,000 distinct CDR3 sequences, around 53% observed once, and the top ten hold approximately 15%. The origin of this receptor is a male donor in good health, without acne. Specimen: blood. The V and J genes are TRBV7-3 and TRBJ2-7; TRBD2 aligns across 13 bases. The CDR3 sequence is CASSLTGTSGAYEQYF. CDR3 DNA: TGTGCCAGCAGCTTAACCGGGACTAGCGGGGCCTACGAGCAGTACTTC.